This TCR beta chain was captured in a study of STAT3 mutations in large granular lymphocyte leukemia. Study-level information: Roughly half the longitudinally sequenced T-LGLL patients had canonical STAT3 mutations. Over half of T-LGLL patients had one or more immunosuppressive regimens.

About this clone itself: The antigen remains undetermined.

Study conclusions and caveats: Every T-cell large granular lymphocyte leukemia patient had at least one immunodominant TCR beta clonotype.

The method was immunoSEQ multiplex PCR; TCRdb's version includes in-frame clones alone and lacks a portion of them. The data contain approximately 7,800 clones, around 91% of them singletons. CDR3 length: 17 amino acids. Trimming removed 3 bases from V and 4 bases from J; junction bases left unmatched: 8. Germline V gene data show CDR1 as LNHDA and CDR2 as SQIVND (reference sequence). The sequence was collected from a man between 50 and 59 years old with T-cell large granular lymphocyte leukemia. Some clones in this sample may be carry-over from other donors' samples. The rearrangement joins TRBV19 to TRBJ2-6, with 8 bases fitting TRBD1. Input material: peripheral blood mononuclear cells. CDR3 in DNA: TGTGCCAGTAGTATCTGGGACAGGTCGACCGGGGCCAACGTCCTGACTTTC. It codes for CASSIWDRSTGANVLTF.